This is a list of T cell receptor beta chains from one sample in a study of PD-L1 blockade in urothelial cancer. Only in-frame clones appear in the TCRdb table, and some are missing; sequencing was by immunoSEQ multiplex PCR. This table has 50,000 to 55,000 clones, around 89% appearing once. Sample: PBMCs, taken around atezolizumab (anti-PD-L1) treatment. These receptors all come from a man aged 60-69 years with urothelial cancer. Both conserved end residues are part of each CDR3. A D gene is named only where the DNA matches it firmly. Clone size appears in some rows only: once, few, many, or a class for an expanded clone.

clone size: once; V gene: TRBV6-1; J gene: TRBJ2-4; D gene: TRBD2; CDR3 DNA: TGTGCCAGCAGTGAAGCAGGGCTAGCGGGAGCGCGTTCGGCCAAAAACATTCAGTACTTC; CDR3 protein: CASSEAGLAGARSAKNIQYF
clone size: NA; V gene: TRBV28; J gene: TRBJ2-1; D gene: NA; CDR3 DNA: TGTGCCAGCAGTTTATCCGGGACACTACCCGAAAATGAGCAGTTCTTC; CDR3 protein: CASSLSGTLPENEQFF
clone size: NA; V gene: TRBV2; J gene: TRBJ2-5; D gene: NA; CDR3 DNA: TGTGCCAGCAAGGACTGGGGGACCCAGTACTTC; CDR3 protein: CASKDWGTQYF
clone size: NA; V gene: TRBV7-2; J gene: TRBJ1-6; D gene: NA; CDR3 DNA: TGTGCCAGCAGCTTAACACCCGGGACACCGAGCTCCTATAATTCACCCCTCCACTTT; CDR3 protein: CASSLTPGTPSSYNSPLHF
clone size: NA; V gene: TRBV18; J gene: TRBJ2-7; D gene: TRBD2; CDR3 DNA: TGTGCCAGCTCACCCGGGACTATGATTCAAGAGCAGTACTTC; CDR3 protein: CASSPGTMIQEQYF
clone size: NA; V gene: TRBV13; J gene: TRBJ2-7; D gene: TRBD2; CDR3 DNA: TGTGCCAGCAGCCTACCCGGGGGGAAACGGCAGTACTTC; CDR3 protein: CASSLPGGKRQYF
clone size: NA; V gene: TRBV7-2; J gene: TRBJ2-7; D gene: TRBD2; CDR3 DNA: TGTGCCAGCAGCTTTTACCTAGCGGCCTCCTACGAGCAGTACTTC; CDR3 protein: CASSFYLAASYEQYF
clone size: NA; V gene: TRBV5-4; J gene: TRBJ1-4; D gene: NA; CDR3 DNA: TGTGCCAGCAGCTTGGCCGTCAGTGATAATGAAAAACTGTTTTTT; CDR3 protein: CASSLAVSDNEKLFF
clone size: NA; V gene: TRBV2; J gene: TRBJ2-1; D gene: TRBD2; CDR3 DNA: TGTGCCAGCAGTGCCTCGGGAGGGCCTTACAATGAGCAGTTCTTC; CDR3 protein: CASSASGGPYNEQFF
clone size: NA; V gene: TRBV12-5; J gene: TRBJ1-1; D gene: TRBD1; CDR3 DNA: TGTGCTAGTGGTTTGGGGACAGGGCTATTTGAAGCTTTCTTT; CDR3 protein: CASGLGTGLFEAFF
clone size: NA; V gene: TRBV30; J gene: TRBJ1-5; D gene: NA; CDR3 DNA: TGTGCCTGGAGTCTAGGAGGGGATCAGCCCCAGCATTTT; CDR3 protein: CAWSLGGDQPQHF
clone size: NA; V gene: TRBV19; J gene: TRBJ2-3; D gene: NA; CDR3 DNA: TGTGCCAGTAGCCCCCCCCGACTAGGCGGAGTTACGCAGTATTTT; CDR3 protein: CASSPPRLGGVTQYF
clone size: few; V gene: TRBV5-1; J gene: TRBJ2-1; D gene: TRBD2; CDR3 DNA: TGCGCCAGCAGCTTGGTAGCGGGAGAATTCGATGAGCAGTTCTTC; CDR3 protein: CASSLVAGEFDEQFF
clone size: few; V gene: TRBV7-2; J gene: TRBJ1-2; D gene: NA; CDR3 DNA: TGTGCCAGCAGCTCCCAACCTCTCGGTGGCTACACCTTC; CDR3 protein: CASSSQPLGGYTF
clone size: NA; V gene: TRBV9; J gene: TRBJ2-5; D gene: TRBD2; CDR3 DNA: TGTGCCAGCAGCGCTAGCGGGCGGTACCAAGAGACCCAGTACTTC; CDR3 protein: CASSASGRYQETQYF
clone size: NA; V gene: TRBV7-8; J gene: TRBJ2-3; D gene: TRBD1; CDR3 DNA: TGTGCCAGCAGCCCCGGACAGGGAGCAGATACGCAGTATTTT; CDR3 protein: CASSPGQGADTQYF
clone size: NA; V gene: TRBV19; J gene: TRBJ1-5; D gene: NA; CDR3 DNA: TGTGCCAGTAGGGCGGGGGGCAATCAGCCCCAGCATTTT; CDR3 protein: CASRAGGNQPQHF
clone size: NA; V gene: TRBV12-5; J gene: TRBJ2-2; D gene: NA; CDR3 DNA: TGTGCTAGTGGGACGGGGTCGGGCACCGGGGAGCTGTTTTTT; CDR3 protein: CASGTGSGTGELFF
clone size: few; V gene: TRBV7-2; J gene: TRBJ2-3; D gene: TRBD1; CDR3 DNA: TGTGCCAGCAGCTTACAAGGGACAGGGATTGCAGATACGCAGTATTTT; CDR3 protein: CASSLQGTGIADTQYF
clone size: NA; V gene: TRBV5-1; J gene: TRBJ2-3; D gene: TRBD2; CDR3 DNA: TGCGCCAGCAGAAAACTAGCGGGTGTCACAGATACGCAGTATTTT; CDR3 protein: CASRKLAGVTDTQYF
clone size: NA; V gene: TRBV15; J gene: TRBJ2-7; D gene: TRBD2; CDR3 DNA: TGTGCCACCAGCAGGAGAGGGACTAGTTCATACGAGCAGTACTTC; CDR3 protein: CATSRRGTSSYEQYF
clone size: NA; V gene: TRBV19; J gene: TRBJ2-3; D gene: TRBD2; CDR3 DNA: TGTGCCAGTACTCGAACTCCGGGACTAGCGGTAGATACGCAGTATTTT; CDR3 protein: CASTRTPGLAVDTQYF
clone size: NA; V gene: TRBV19; J gene: TRBJ2-1; D gene: NA; CDR3 DNA: TGTGCCAGTAGTATTACCAGGGATGAGCAGTTCTTC; CDR3 protein: CASSITRDEQFF
clone size: NA; V gene: TRBV2; J gene: TRBJ1-3; D gene: TRBD1; CDR3 DNA: TGTGCCAGCAGCGTCGGACAGGGCGGAAACACCATATATTTT; CDR3 protein: CASSVGQGGNTIYF
clone size: NA; V gene: TRBV5-1; J gene: TRBJ1-6; D gene: NA; CDR3 DNA: TGCGCCAGCAGCTTGGCCAGGGATTCACCCCTCCACTTT; CDR3 protein: CASSLARDSPLHF
clone size: NA; V gene: TRBV5-1; J gene: TRBJ1-2; D gene: NA; CDR3 DNA: TGCGCCAGCCGCTCCTCAGGGGCTAACTATGGCTACACCTTC; CDR3 protein: CASRSSGANYGYTF
clone size: once; V gene: TRBV2; J gene: TRBJ2-4; D gene: TRBD2; CDR3 DNA: TGTGCCAGCAGTGCAGGACTAGCGGGGGGTCTCCAAAACATTCAGTACTTC; CDR3 protein: CASSAGLAGGLQNIQYF
clone size: NA; V gene: TRBV7-9; J gene: TRBJ2-7; D gene: NA; CDR3 DNA: TGTGCCAGCAGCTTCGGGAGTTACGAGCAGTACTTC; CDR3 protein: CASSFGSYEQYF
clone size: NA; V gene: TRBV14; J gene: TRBJ1-2; D gene: NA; CDR3 DNA: TGTGCCAGCAGCCAAGCCCGGGTAGGAGGCTACACCTTC; CDR3 protein: CASSQARVGGYTF
clone size: NA; V gene: TRBV18; J gene: TRBJ2-1; D gene: NA; CDR3 DNA: TGTGCCAGCTCATCCCGACAGTTGAGCTCCTACAATGAGCAGTTCTTC; CDR3 protein: CASSSRQLSSYNEQFF
clone size: NA; V gene: TRBV19; J gene: TRBJ2-7; D gene: TRBD1; CDR3 DNA: TGTGCCAGTAGTGCGACAGGGTTCGGAACATACGAGCAGTACTTC; CDR3 protein: CASSATGFGTYEQYF
clone size: NA; V gene: TRBV19; J gene: TRBJ2-6; D gene: NA; CDR3 DNA: TGTGCCAGTGGGGGGTCGCACCCCTCTGGGGCCAACGTCCTGACTTTC; CDR3 protein: CASGGSHPSGANVLTF
clone size: NA; V gene: TRBV19; J gene: TRBJ2-2; D gene: TRBD2; CDR3 DNA: TGTGCCAGTAGTATGCGGGGGAGTGGTAATACCGGGGAGCTGTTTTTT; CDR3 protein: CASSMRGSGNTGELFF
clone size: NA; V gene: TRBV2; J gene: TRBJ1-4; D gene: TRBD1; CDR3 DNA: TGTGCCAGCACGGGGGATGCGGGACAGGGGGATGAAAAACTGTTTTTT; CDR3 protein: CASTGDAGQGDEKLFF
clone size: NA; V gene: TRBV7-8; J gene: TRBJ2-1; D gene: NA; CDR3 DNA: TGTGCCAGCAGCCAAAACAGTTACAATGAGCAGTTCTTC; CDR3 protein: CASSQNSYNEQFF
clone size: once; V gene: TRBV4-2; J gene: TRBJ2-3; D gene: TRBD2; CDR3 DNA: TGTGCCAGCAGCCAAGACACTGGGGCGGGGGGGACAGATACGCAGTATTTT; CDR3 protein: CASSQDTGAGGTDTQYF
clone size: NA; V gene: TRBV5-1; J gene: TRBJ1-4; D gene: NA; CDR3 DNA: TGCGCCAGCAGCTTAGGGGGGGCGGAGGAAAAACTGTTTTTT; CDR3 protein: CASSLGGAEEKLFF
clone size: few; V gene: TRBV12-5; J gene: TRBJ2-3; D gene: NA; CDR3 DNA: TGTGCTAGTGGTTTGCCTAGCGCAGGCACAGATACGCAGTATTTT; CDR3 protein: CASGLPSAGTDTQYF
clone size: NA; V gene: TRBV19; J gene: TRBJ1-5; D gene: TRBD1; CDR3 DNA: TGTGCCAGTAGTGTGCGCCCGGGACAGAGTTTTGATAGCAATCAGCCCCAGCATTTT; CDR3 protein: CASSVRPGQSFDSNQPQHF
clone size: few; V gene: TRBV4-1; J gene: TRBJ1-6; D gene: NA; CDR3 DNA: TGCGCCAGCAGCCAAGACAGGGGTAGGCGGTCACCCCTCCACTTT; CDR3 protein: CASSQDRGRRSPLHF
clone size: NA; V gene: TRBV30; J gene: TRBJ2-6; D gene: NA; CDR3 DNA: TGTGCCTGGAGTGTACAGACTGGGGCCAACGTCCTGACTTTC; CDR3 protein: CAWSVQTGANVLTF
clone size: once; V gene: TRBV29-1; J gene: TRBJ2-1; D gene: TRBD2; CDR3 DNA: TGCAGCGTGGCGGGACTAGCGGGGGGGTATGAGCAGTTCTTC; CDR3 protein: CSVAGLAGGYEQFF
clone size: NA; V gene: TRBV19; J gene: TRBJ2-3; D gene: NA; CDR3 DNA: TGTGCCAGTAGTTTTCTAATAGCAGGGTGGGCCGCCCCAGATACGCAGTATTTT; CDR3 protein: CASSFLIAGWAAPDTQYF
clone size: NA; V gene: TRBV9; J gene: TRBJ2-3; D gene: NA; CDR3 DNA: TGTGCCAGCAGCCCTCTCCTCAGGGGTACGCAGTATTTT; CDR3 protein: CASSPLLRGTQYF
clone size: NA; V gene: TRBV4-1; J gene: TRBJ1-5; D gene: NA; CDR3 DNA: TGCGCCAGCAGCCCAGAACCAGTTCGGGCCCAGCATTTT; CDR3 protein: CASSPEPVRAQHF
clone size: NA; V gene: TRBV7-8; J gene: TRBJ1-2; D gene: TRBD1; CDR3 DNA: TGTGCCAGCAGCTTAAACAGGGGGCAAGGAAGTCAGTCGGGCTACACCTTC; CDR3 protein: CASSLNRGQGSQSGYTF
clone size: NA; V gene: TRBV4-2; J gene: TRBJ1-1; D gene: NA; CDR3 DNA: TGTGCCAGCAGCCAAGTATTCCGGGTAGGTTACACTGAAGCTTTCTTT; CDR3 protein: CASSQVFRVGYTEAFF
clone size: few; V gene: TRBV6-1; J gene: TRBJ1-1; D gene: TRBD1; CDR3 DNA: TGTGCCAGCACCCCAAGGGACAGCTCGAACACTGAAGCTTTCTTT; CDR3 protein: CASTPRDSSNTEAFF
clone size: NA; V gene: TRBV18; J gene: TRBJ1-2; D gene: TRBD1; CDR3 DNA: TGTGCCAGCTCACCCGGGACAGGGGGCGACTATGGCTACACCTTC; CDR3 protein: CASSPGTGGDYGYTF
clone size: NA; V gene: TRBV29-1; J gene: TRBJ2-1; D gene: TRBD2; CDR3 DNA: TGCAGCGTTCGAGGCGGGAGTATATACAATGAGCAGTTCTTC; CDR3 protein: CSVRGGSIYNEQFF
clone size: NA; V gene: TRBV9; J gene: TRBJ1-2; D gene: NA; CDR3 DNA: TGTGCCAGCAGCGTAGAGAGTTCGGGGAAGGGCTACACCTTC; CDR3 protein: CASSVESSGKGYTF
clone size: NA; V gene: TRBV5-6; J gene: TRBJ1-6; D gene: NA; CDR3 DNA: TGTGCCAGCAGCTTACGGGGGGGCGGTAATTCACCCCTCCACTTT; CDR3 protein: CASSLRGGGNSPLHF
clone size: NA; V gene: TRBV5-1; J gene: TRBJ2-3; D gene: NA; CDR3 DNA: TGCGCCAGCAGCCTAGATGGTTTCACAGATACGCAGTATTTT; CDR3 protein: CASSLDGFTDTQYF
clone size: once; V gene: TRBV18; J gene: TRBJ2-7; D gene: TRBD1; CDR3 DNA: TGTGCCAGCTCATCGGGACAGCCAGGATCCTACGAGCAGTACTTC; CDR3 protein: CASSSGQPGSYEQYF
clone size: NA; V gene: TRBV29-1; J gene: TRBJ2-2; D gene: TRBD2; CDR3 DNA: TGCAGTGGTACCTGGGGGGGTAACACCGGGGAGCTGTTTTTT; CDR3 protein: CSGTWGGNTGELFF